This is a list of T cell receptor beta chains from one sample in a study of T cells expressing NK-cell markers. With the 5' RACE reads reprocessed, TCRdb shows one record per CDR3 protein and no DNA. The table lists hundreds of thousands of distinct CDR3 sequences, with more than 7% in the top ten. Sample: blood T cells: a sorted CD56 or NKG2C T cell subset, CD4+ or CD8+ T cells, or bulk PBMC T cells (not recorded which). These receptors were collected from a woman between 18 and 75 years old in good health. The CDR3 runs from the conserved cysteine through the conserved F or W.

v_call	j_call	cdr3_aa
TRBV12-3/TRBV12-4	TRBJ2-2	CASSFFPTGELFF
TRBV5-4	TRBJ2-5	CASSSSRTGVVETQYF
TRBV12-3/TRBV12-4	TRBJ1-5	CASSLSGNQPQHF
TRBV4-2	TRBJ2-3	CASSQDMGDTQYF
TRBV27	TRBJ1-1	CASSLIPRGPAEAFF
TRBV29-1	TRBJ2-3	CSVDGTSGRANTDTQYF
TRBV28	TRBJ2-1	CASSSRQRGNEQFF
TRBV7-8	TRBJ2-1	CASSVLAPSRNEQFF
TRBV30	TRBJ2-1	CAWSSSYNEQFF
TRBV5-4	TRBJ1-4	CASSLEASNEKLFF
TRBV7-3	TRBJ1-1	CASSHRGGTNTEAFF
TRBV20-1	TRBJ2-1	CSARDIVLAGGSYNEQFF
TRBV12-3/TRBV12-4	TRBJ1-1	CASSRQENTEAFF
TRBV20-1	TRBJ2-3	CSARELTRADTQYF
TRBV7-8	TRBJ2-3	CASSFSQAYTDTQYF
TRBV5-1	TRBJ2-7	CASSVGFSYEQYF
TRBV20-1	TRBJ2-2	CSARRLAGLGTGELFF
TRBV11-1	TRBJ2-1	CASSSVQGPLYNEQFF
TRBV20-1	TRBJ1-2	CSARDLGQGPLHYGYTF
TRBV7-9	TRBJ1-4	CASSLGGVGDEKLFF
TRBV20-1	TRBJ2-4	CSASSLAVPAKNIQYF
TRBV3-1	TRBJ1-2	CASSHLTGGIYGYTF
TRBV18	TRBJ2-1	CASSSQKSSYNEQFF
TRBV20-1	TRBJ2-5	CGLGVTPQETQYF
TRBV10-3	TRBJ1-1	CAIRQTGMNTEAFF
TRBV4-3	TRBJ1-1	CASSQDVGNTEAFF
TRBV10-2	TRBJ1-4	CASSEGPINEKLFF
TRBV4-3	TRBJ1-5	CASSQDHNRGNQPQHF
TRBV30	TRBJ1-1	CAWSKSRLNTEAFF
TRBV12-3/TRBV12-4	TRBJ2-1	CASTVPGLDSNEQFF
TRBV5-1	TRBJ1-6	CASSLVGGSDSPLHF
TRBV3-1	TRBJ2-1	CASSQDVKGGSANEQFF
TRBV4-3	TRBJ2-5	CASSQGWSSGWGTQYF
TRBV20-1	TRBJ2-5	CSAPSWGTKETQYF
TRBV4-2	TRBJ2-1	CASSQVGGLNRLSEQFF
TRBV7-9	TRBJ2-4	CASSYTGVGSKNIQYF
TRBV4-3	TRBJ2-7	CASSQELLNSYEQYF